Shown below are 4 T cell receptor beta chains from a single sample sequenced in a study of human T cells and chemical hapten exposure. Time point given: patch test 1, 2 weeks after DPC sensitization. Indicated treatment: therapeutic diphenylcyclopropenone sensitization with weekly scalp DPC. TCRdb analysed the RACE reads with MiXCR anew, one entry per CDR3 protein. The repertoire holds about 69,000 distinct CDR3 sequences, with 32% as singletons. Sample: whole blood, taken in connection with sensitization to the hapten diphenylcyclopropenone (DPC). These receptors came from a man aged 40-49 years with alopecia areata. Some clones in this sample may be carry-over from other donors' samples.

The chain couples TRBV27 to TRBJ2-3; TRBD1 aligns across 9 bases. Germline CDR1 is MNHEY and CDR2 is SMNVEV (reference sequence). Trimming took 6 bases from V and 4 from J; bases not matched to a gene: 11. This CDR3 contains 16 residues. The CDR3 DNA is TGTGCCAGCAGACGGACAGGGGAAGGTTCAGCAGATACGCAGTATTTT. Translating it yields CASRRTGEGSADTQYF.

This clonotype was observed a few times. The genes are TRBV6-2 or TRBV6-3 and TRBJ1-2; no clear D. Trimming removed 8 bases from V and 11 bases from J, with 27 bases in between. This CDR3 has 15 residues. Per germline, CDR1 MNHEY and CDR2 SVGEGT. The CDR3 nucleotides are TGTGCCAGCTCTCTGGCCGCCCAAGGCTTGTCGGGTTACACCTTC. Protein product: CASSLAAQGLSGYTF.

The gene calls are TRBV7-9 and TRBJ2-1; D not certain. Germline CDR1 SEHNR, CDR2 FQNEAQ (reference sequence). V gave up 3 bases and J gave up 1 base, with 10 bases separating them. This CDR3 region has 15 residues. The CDR3 loop reads CASSFGLESYNEQFF. CDR3 nucleotide sequence: TGTGCCAGCAGCTTTGGTTTGGAGTCCTACAATGAGCAGTTCTTC. Looking up the rest from reference TRBV7-9 and TRBJ2-1 gives the full variable domain: DTGVSQNPRHKITKRGQNVTFRCDPISEHNRLYWYRQTLGQGPEFLTYFQNEAQLEKSRLLSDRFSAERPKGSFSTLEIQRTEQGDSAMYLCASSFGLESYNEQFFGPGTRLTVL.

In this sample, this clonotype turned up a few times. The chain employs TRBV11-2 and TRBJ2-1; no clear D gene. Trimming took off 1 base at V and 5 bases at J, with 9 bases between the two ends. The CDR3 contains 14 residues. In germline, CDR1 is SGHAT, CDR2 FQNNGV. The CDR3 region has the DNA TGTGCCAGCAGCTTAGTTAATGTAAACAATGAGCAGTTCTTC. Translated: CASSLVNVNNEQFF.